This record concerns one T cell receptor beta chain sequence. The antigen is undetermined. The CDR3 covers 13 residues. The germline V and J ends were trimmed by 3 bases and 1 base, with 4 bases remaining between them. The source of the sample is a study of T cell responses to AZD1222 COVID-19 vaccine. The overall study: Second doses were pooled across both intervals (about 4 or about 12 weeks). Broader study findings: The donor group comprised mostly white British people and more females; the analysis possibly underestimated clonal diversity. The repertoires were collected only after the peak T cell response.

Some clones are missing from TCRdb's copy, which holds only in-frame ones; the method was immunoSEQ multiplex PCR. The table records some 120,000 clones, over 85% of them present only once. The sequencing here drew on peripheral blood, taken on day 0 of AZD1222 vaccination. The chain couples TRBV12-3 or TRBV12-4 to TRBJ1-5, with D hard to call. This receptor was obtained from an adult in good health. The DNA of the CDR3 is TGTGCCAGCAGTTTTGACAGCAATCAGCCCCAGCATTTT. Its translation is CASSFDSNQPQHF.